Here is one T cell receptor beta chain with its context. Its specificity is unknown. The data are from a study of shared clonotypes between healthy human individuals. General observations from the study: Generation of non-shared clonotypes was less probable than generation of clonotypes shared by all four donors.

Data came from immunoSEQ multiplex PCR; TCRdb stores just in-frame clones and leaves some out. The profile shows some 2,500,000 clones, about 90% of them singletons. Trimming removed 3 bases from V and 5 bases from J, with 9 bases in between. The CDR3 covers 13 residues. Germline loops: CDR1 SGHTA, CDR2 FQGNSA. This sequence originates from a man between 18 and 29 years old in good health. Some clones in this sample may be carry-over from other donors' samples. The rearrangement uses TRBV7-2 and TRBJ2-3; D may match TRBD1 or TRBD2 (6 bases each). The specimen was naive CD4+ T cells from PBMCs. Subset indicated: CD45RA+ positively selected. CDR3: CASSLGGLDTQYF. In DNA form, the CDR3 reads TGTGCCAGCAGCTTGGGGGGCTTAGATACGCAGTATTTT. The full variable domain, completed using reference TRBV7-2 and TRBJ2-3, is GAGVSQSPSNKVTEKGKDVELRCDPISGHTALYWYRQSLGQGLEFLIYFQGNSAPDKSGLPSDRFSAERTGGSVSTLTIQRTQQEDSAVYLCASSLGGLDTQYFGPGTRLTVL.